Following are 8 T cell receptor beta chains from one sample sequenced in a study of identical twins. TCRdb itself ran the 5' RACE reads through MiXCR, one entry per CDR3 protein. The sample has some 900,000 distinct CDR3 sequences; over 9% are singletons. These data are also associated with another study on yellow fever vaccine responses in identical twins.

The sequenced material came from PBMCs. These receptors were collected from a woman in her late teens or twenties in good health.

This clonotype was counted between two and nine times. V is TRBV6-5 and J is TRBJ1-2; D is uncertain. This CDR3 comprises 14 residues. The germline CDR1 and CDR2 sequences are MNHEY and SVGAGI. V was trimmed by 2 bases and J by 1 base, leaving 8 bases between them. The CDR3 bases are TGTGCCAGCAGTTACGCTTCAATTAACTATGGCTACACCTTC. As protein: CASSYASINYGYTF.

This clonotype turned up a few times. The gene calls are TRBV12-3 or TRBV12-4 and TRBJ1-1; 7 bases are shared with TRBD1. The CDR3 has 15 amino acids. Trimming took 5 bases from V and 6 from J; bases not matched to a gene: 12. The CDR3 is CASSMIRGGYSEAFF. CDR3 DNA: TGTGCCAGCAGTATGATCAGGGGGGGGTATTCTGAAGCTTTCTTT.

This clonotype occurred a few times. This rearrangement joins TRBV29-1 to TRBJ1-1; unclear D gene. In germline, CDR1 is SQVTM, CDR2 ANQGSEA. Between the trimmed V and J ends, which lost 2 bases and 10 bases, there was a span of 8 bases. The length of the CDR3 is 10 residues. The chain's CDR3 is CSVELGIAFF. Written as DNA, the CDR3 is TGCAGCGTTGAATTAGGTATAGCTTTCTTT. Combining the CDR3 with reference TRBV29-1 and TRBJ1-1 gives the whole variable domain SAVISQKPSRDICQRGTSLTIQCQVDSQVTMMFWYRQQPGQSLTLIATANQGSEATYESGFVIDKFPISRPNLTFSTLTVSNMSPEDSSIYLCSVELGIAFFGQGTRLTVV.

A few counts support this clonotype. The V call is TRBV7-2, the J call TRBJ1-6; D is unclear. Trimming left V 1 base short and J 7 bases short, with 8 bases between. Germline loops: CDR1 SGHTA, CDR2 FQGNSA. This CDR3 spans 14 amino acids. As DNA, the CDR3 is TGTGCCAGCAGCTTAGTCGGCACCAATTCACCCCTCCACTTT. It is translated as CASSLVGTNSPLHF.

The chain uses TRBV12-3 or TRBV12-4 and TRBJ2-5; 8 bases are a match to TRBD2. The junction had 10 bases not matched to a gene; V was cut back by 3 bases and J by 4 bases. This CDR3 region has 16 residues. The CDR3 region has the DNA TGTGCCAGCAGTTTTAGTAGCGGGGAGAGGCGAGAGACCCAGTACTTC. Amino acid sequence: CASSFSSGERRETQYF.

The sample holds a few counts of this clonotype. The chain joins TRBV29-1 to TRBJ2-1; D is possibly TRBD1 (5 bases). Trimming pared 3 bases from V and 7 bases from J, leaving 13 bases between. Germline V CDR1 and CDR2: SQVTM, ANQGSEA. The CDR3 has 13 residues. CDR3 sequence (DNA): TGCAGCGTTGAGGGCGGAAAGGGGAATGAGCAGTTCTTC. Protein sequence: CSVEGGKGNEQFF.

This clonotype was observed a few times. This chain uses TRBV27 with TRBJ2-2, with D possibly being TRBD1 (6 bases). Germline-derived CDR1 and CDR2 are MNHEY and SMNVEV (reference sequence). V was pared by 6 bases and J by 1 base, with 18 bases between. CDR3 size: 17 residues. The DNA of the CDR3 is TGTGCCAGCAGCAGAACAGCCGGGACACGGAACACCGGGGAGCTGTTTTTT. As protein: CASSRTAGTRNTGELFF.

The gene calls are TRBV29-1 and TRBJ2-3; D is unclear. Trimming pared 5 bases from V and 2 bases from J, leaving 14 bases between. The length of the CDR3 is 14 residues. Germline V gene data show CDR1 as SQVTM and CDR2 as ANQGSEA. In nucleotides, the CDR3 is TGCAGCGTTCGGTTGGTACTAAACACAGATACGCAGTATTTT. Translated: CSVRLVLNTDTQYF.